The 18 T cell receptor beta chains listed next were all sequenced from one sample in a study of beta chain features in type 1 diabetes. Reverse transcribing all isolated RNA meant expressed TCRB transcripts were sequenced. Generated by immunoSEQ multiplex PCR, the TCRdb table keeps only in-frame clones and is missing some. The sample has a few hundred thousand clones, roughly 31% seen once. The sample was naive CD4+ T cells from blood. All receptors derive from a man between 18 and 29 years old in good health.

This clone was seen a few times. J is TRBJ2-3 and V is TRBV6-5; D possibly corresponds to TRBD1 (5 bases). The germline gives CDR1 MNHEY, CDR2 SVGAGI. The CDR3 has 14 residues. V was shortened by 5 bases and J by 1 base, with 10 bases between the two germline ends. This CDR3 is CASSRGHGTDTQYF. The CDR3, as DNA: TGTGCCAGCAGTCGTGGACACGGCACAGATACGCAGTATTTT.

The rearrangement links TRBV9 to TRBJ1-2, with 8 bases lining up with TRBD1. This CDR3 is built from 16 residues. The V segment lost 5 bases and the J segment 4 bases; nucleotides outside the gene matches: 13. Germline CDR1 reads SGDLS; CDR2 reads YYNGEE. The CDR3, as DNA: TGTGCCAGCAGAGGACAGGGTCAGCAGAAGGGCTATGGCTACACCTTC. This sequence encodes CASRGQGQQKGYGYTF. The variable domain in full, completed from reference TRBV9 and TRBJ1-2, reads DSGVTQTPKHLITATGQRVTLRCSPRSGDLSVYWYQQSLDQGLQFLIQYYNGEERAKGNILERFSAQQFPDLHSELNLSSLELGDSALYFCASRGQGQQKGYGYTFGSGTRLTVV.

The chain is built from TRBV14 and TRBJ1-1, with D unresolved. V was shortened by 0 bases and J by 9 bases, with 8 bases between the two germline ends. CDR1 SGHDN and CDR2 FVKESK come from the germline V gene. The CDR3 runs 12 residues. The CDR3 DNA reads as TGTGCCAGCAGCCAAGAAAATAAGAAAGCTTTCTTT. This translates into CASSQENKKAFF.

This clone was detected only a few times. Other DNA sequences in this specimen translate into the identical CDR3. V is TRBV2 and J is TRBJ1-1, with D uncertain. Germline V gene sequence: CDR1 SNHLY, CDR2 FYNNEI. Trimming stripped 3 bases from V and 0 bases from J, with 5 bases between. This CDR3 spans 13 amino acids. The CDR3 nucleotides read TGTGCCAGCAGTGAGGGCGTGAACACTGAAGCTTTCTTT. Its protein product is CASSEGVNTEAFF.

The rearrangement links TRBV6-6 to TRBJ2-5, with 9 bases identical to TRBD1. The CDR3 covers 15 residues. J was trimmed by 3 bases and V by 0 bases; bases with no gene match: 2. Germline CDR1 is MNHNY and CDR2 is SVGAGI (reference sequence). The CDR3 DNA sequence: TGTGCCAGCAGTTACTCGGGGACAGGGAAAGAGACCCAGTACTTC. Translated: CASSYSGTGKETQYF.

The chain joins TRBV28 to TRBJ2-7, with D unclear. V shed 3 bases and J shed 1 base, with 10 bases lying between them. The CDR3 has 14 amino acids. The germline V gene encodes CDR1 MDHEN and CDR2 SYDVKM. The DNA for the CDR3 is TGTGCCAGCAGTTTCCCATCAATGTCCTACGAGCAGTACTTC. It encodes CASSFPSMSYEQYF.

The chain carries TRBV4-3 and TRBJ2-6, with D perhaps matching TRBD1 (7 bases). Germline V gene data show CDR1 as LGHNA and CDR2 as YSLEER. Trimming removed 1 base at V and 0 bases at J, with 13 bases between. This CDR3 contains 18 residues. The CDR3 spells CASSQGRDSLSGANVLTF. Here the CDR3 DNA reads TGCGCCAGCAGCCAAGGGAGGGACAGCCTCTCTGGGGCCAACGTCCTGACTTTC.

The CDR3 region has the DNA TGTGCCAGCCGCGACAGGGGGGAGACCCAGTACTTC. Translation gives CASRDRGETQYF. The rearrangement joins TRBV6-5 to TRBJ2-5; 9 nucleotides align to TRBD1. This CDR3 spans 12 amino acids. Germline values: CDR1 MNHEY, CDR2 SVGAGI. The V segment lost 8 bases and the J segment 5 bases; nucleotides outside the gene matches: 3.

Only a few counts were recorded for this clone. The chain links TRBV30 to TRBJ2-3; 7 bases fit TRBD2. The junction had 11 bases not matched to a gene; V was cut back by 0 bases and J by 5 bases. Germline V gene lookup returns CDR1 GTSNPN and CDR2 SVGIG (reference sequence). The CDR3 is 16 residues long. DNA of the CDR3: TGTGCCTGGAGTGTTAGACTAGCAGTGAGTCTAGATACGCAGTATTTT. Protein sequence: CAWSVRLAVSLDTQYF.

This clone has only a few counts. The J gene is TRBJ2-3, the V gene TRBV5-4, with TRBD1 matching 7 bases. Germline assignment: CDR1 SGHNT and CDR2 YYREEE (reference sequence). The CDR3 is 14 residues long. After removal of 4 bases from V and 2 bases from J, the junction contained 4 bases not matched to a gene. This CDR3 reads CASSPGTVTDTQYF. The DNA for the CDR3 is TGTGCCAGCAGCCCCGGGACAGTCACAGATACGCAGTATTTT.

This clone was seen more than once but under ten times. The V call is TRBV28, the J call TRBJ2-5; unclear D gene. CDR3 size: 13 residues. Germline lookup yields CDR1 MDHEN and CDR2 SYDVKM. The V and J ends lost 4 bases and 1 base respectively, with 7 bases between them. This CDR3 is CASSSHSQETQYF. The CDR3 nucleotides are TGTGCCAGCAGTTCTCACAGCCAAGAGACCCAGTACTTC. The full variable domain, completed using reference TRBV28 and TRBJ2-5, is DVKVTQSSRYLVKRTGEKVFLECVQDMDHENMFWYRQDPGLGLRLIYFSYDVKMKEKGDIPEGYSVSREKKERFSLILESASTNQTSMYLCASSSHSQETQYFGPGTRLLVL.

The chain joins TRBV7-9 to TRBJ2-3; D call uncertain. The CDR3 has 15 residues. Germline V gene lookup returns CDR1 SEHNR and CDR2 FQNEAQ (reference sequence). Trimming took off 2 bases at V and 2 bases at J, with 11 bases between the two ends. This chain's CDR3 is CASSLTRSPTDTQYF. CDR3 DNA: TGTGCCAGCAGCTTAACACGGAGCCCCACAGATACGCAGTATTTT.

About this clone itself: Distinct nucleotide sequences in the sample also encode this CDR3. The genes are TRBV4-3 and TRBJ2-3; tentative D call: TRBD1 (5 bases). This CDR3 is built from 13 residues. V dropped 2 bases and J dropped 3 bases, with 6 bases sitting between them. Germline V gene data show CDR1 as LGHNA and CDR2 as YSLEER. The CDR3 reads CASSQQGTDTQYF. CDR3 in DNA: TGCGCCAGCAGCCAACAGGGAACAGATACGCAGTATTTT.

Note on this clone: Other DNA sequences in the sample encode the same CDR3. The chain joins TRBV30 to TRBJ1-5; possible D gene TRBD1, 6 bases. This CDR3 has 13 amino acids. Germline V gene lookup returns CDR1 GTSNPN and CDR2 SVGIG (reference sequence). Trimming removed 1 base from V and 6 bases from J, with 10 bases in between. The CDR3 sequence is CAWSGTVGQPQHF. The CDR3 DNA reads TGTGCCTGGAGTGGGACAGTGGGTCAGCCCCAGCATTTT.

To note about this clone: This sample also contains other DNA sequences that code for the same CDR3. This chain links TRBV30 with TRBJ1-2; D unclear. Trimming removed 0 bases from V and 4 bases from J, with 6 bases in between. Germline CDR1 is GTSNPN and CDR2 is SVGIG (reference sequence). The CDR3 totals 12 residues. CDR3 region: CAWSVRTYGYTF. The DNA for the CDR3 is TGTGCCTGGAGTGTACGCACCTATGGCTACACCTTC.

V is TRBV5-1 and J is TRBJ1-4, with D uncertain. The end of the DNA fits TRBJ2-2 better, so the J call may be wrong. This CDR3 is built from 13 residues. Germline V gene lookup returns CDR1 SGHRS and CDR2 YFSETQ. CDR3: CASSLQSGRELFF. In DNA, the CDR3 is TGCGCCAGCAGCTTACAATCGGGCAGGGAGCTGTTTTTT.

This chain links TRBV9 with TRBJ2-1; tentatively, D is TRBD2 (6 bases). Between the trimmed V and J ends, which lost 3 bases and 8 bases, there was a span of 18 bases. The CDR3 sequence is 15 residues long. CDR1 is SGDLS and CDR2 is YYNGEE in the germline V gene. The CDR3 loop is CASSAQGLTRYEQFF. CDR3 nucleotide sequence: TGTGCCAGCAGCGCCCAAGGACTAACCAGGTATGAGCAGTTCTTC.

This clone was observed a handful of times. The V and J genes are TRBV7-9 and TRBJ1-2, with D hard to call. The CDR3 runs to 11 residues. The germline CDR1 and CDR2 sequences are SEHNR and FQNEAQ (reference sequence). Deletions cut 5 bases from V and 1 base from J, with 2 bases between. This CDR3 is CASSGNYGYTF. The CDR3, as DNA: TGTGCCAGCAGCGGTAACTATGGCTACACCTTC. The entire variable domain, with the rest obtained from reference TRBV7-9 and TRBJ1-2, is as follows: DTGVSQNPRHKITKRGQNVTFRCDPISEHNRLYWYRQTLGQGPEFLTYFQNEAQLEKSRLLSDRFSAERPKGSFSTLEIQRTEQGDSAMYLCASSGNYGYTFGSGTRLTVV.